The present TCR beta chain was sequenced within a study of blood T cell repertoires in COVID-19 (dated by TCRdb to between 2020 and 2021). The study in broad terms: Samples covering the acute and convalescent phases of COVID-19 were provided by collaborators in the United States, Italy and Spain. Samples were obtained from the ongoing ImmuneRACE study (first 160 participants) and from 1,254 subjects provided by 6 global collaborators. Where available, HLA class I and class II types were taken from metadata supplied by the sample provider and were not determined by assay-based typing. Nearly every sample came with metadata listing a de-identified subject ID, COVID-19 status, age in years and sex. The material from the prospective study consisted of cDNA or gDNA derived from T cells, B-cell-depleted T cells, or PBMCs. Subjects who had been exposed to COVID-19, were actively infected with it, or had recovered from it provided the deeply sampled blood TCRbeta repertoires that made up the dataset. A freely available public database, intended as a resource for researchers studying the immune response to SARS-CoV-2, is where the repertoires were released. Overall study outcomes, separate from this receptor: Clinical and demographic metadata were provided uncurated, with the amount varying by source and participant.

A remark on this clone: Its antigen specificity is not known. The record has no base qualities; no much larger clone is one base away.

Via the germline V gene (reference sequence), CDR1 is LGHDT and CDR2 YNNKEL. Cut back by 1 base and 5 bases, the V and J ends lie 8 bases apart. From the cysteine through the phenylalanine, the CDR3 covers 13 amino acids. Just CDR3 DNA is preserved here, 39 bases in frame from base 1. TCRbeta CDR3 regions were amplified from genomic DNA using the immunoSEQ Assay, a bias-controlled multiplex PCR. For the original study's pipeline: Nucleated cell counts per sample were estimated from amplification of reference gene primers within the assay. To quantify the absolute abundance of each unique TCRbeta CDR3 rearrangement, sequence reads were collapsed and filtered. For each sample, productive Simpson clonality was calculated as the square root of Simpson's diversity index over productive rearrangements. Not all clones reach the TCRdb copy of this immuneACCESS table, which keeps in-frame sequences only. Checked studies attribute under half of the gap to unresolved V genes and leave the rest unexplained. Clone size and V and J calls were adopted from that table, with D and trimming inferred from the DNA. In all, the sample holds a few hundred thousand clones, and roughly 85% of those were seen once. The ten largest clones add up to around a sixth of the sample.

In the prospective study, participants were roughly 18 to 100 years old, resided in about two dozen geographic areas of the United States, and were enrolled through a virtual design. To assign participants to cohorts, the prospective study relied on clinical history that participants themselves reported in a screening survey and a study questionnaire. ImmuneRACE Cohort 3 recovered participants were defined by two consecutive negative NP/OP PCR tests, healthcare professional clearance, or symptom resolution. In the prospective study, mobile phlebotomists collected whole blood, serum and a nasopharyngeal or oropharyngeal swab from each participant. Participants in the prospective study had the option to provide additional blood draws and questionnaires over a roughly two-month period. Blood samples from the prospective study were shipped frozen or at room temperature prior to DNA extraction.

The sequence came from a man in his forties who had recovered from COVID-19. This receptor chain uses TRBV3-1 (or the pseudogene TRBV3-2) and TRBJ1-2, with no D gene named confidently. The source material was PBMCs or T cells enriched from blood (not recorded which). The bases are TGTGCCAGCAGCCAAGGCCAGAAATATGGCTACACCTTC. Its amino acids are CASSQGQKYGYTF.